The clone carrying this T cell receptor (beta chain) was seen more than once but under ten times. Its target is unknown. The data derive from a study of shared clonotypes between healthy human individuals. Generated by immunoSEQ multiplex PCR, the TCRdb table keeps only in-frame clones and is missing some. Of under 1,100,000 clones in the sample, about 84% were seen once. Study conclusions and caveats: Enrolling few donors narrowed the genetic and exposure-history diversity that was represented.

Healthy HIV-negative adults with no recent acute infections or vaccinations were recruited as donors. The clonotype comes from a man younger than 35 in good health. Some clones in this sample may be carry-over from other donors' samples. The sequenced sample was memory CD4+ T cells from PBMCs. Noted subset: CD45RA-negative fraction.

The CDR3 here is CASSRLPTTDRPRYGYTF. The DNA for the CDR3 is TGTGCCAGCAGCCGACTCCCGACGACTGACAGGCCTCGGTATGGCTACACCTTC. V is TRBV7-2 and J is TRBJ1-2, with D possibly being TRBD1 (6 bases). V gave up 5 bases and J gave up 5 bases, with 27 bases separating them. Germline V CDR1 and CDR2: SGHTA, FQGNSA. The CDR3 contains 18 residues.